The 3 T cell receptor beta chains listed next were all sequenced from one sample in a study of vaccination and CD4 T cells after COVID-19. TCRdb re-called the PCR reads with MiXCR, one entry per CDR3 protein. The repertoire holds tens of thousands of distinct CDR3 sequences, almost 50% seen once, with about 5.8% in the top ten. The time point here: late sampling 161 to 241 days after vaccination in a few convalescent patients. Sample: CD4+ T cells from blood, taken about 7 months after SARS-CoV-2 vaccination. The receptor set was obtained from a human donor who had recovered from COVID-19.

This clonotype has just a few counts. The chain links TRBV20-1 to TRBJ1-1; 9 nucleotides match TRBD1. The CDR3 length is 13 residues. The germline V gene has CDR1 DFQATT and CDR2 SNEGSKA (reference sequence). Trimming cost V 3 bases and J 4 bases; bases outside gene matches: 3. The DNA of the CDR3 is TGCAGTGCTAGGAGGGACAGGGCCACTGAAGCTTTCTTT. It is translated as CSARRDRATEAFF.

CDR3 sequence: CASSQGTAAEAFF. In DNA, the CDR3 is TGCGCCAGCAGCCAAGGGACAGCGGCTGAAGCTTTCTTT. V usage is TRBV4-1 and J usage is TRBJ1-1; a possible D gene is TRBD1 (6 bases). Germline V gene sequence: CDR1 MGHRA, CDR2 YSYEKL. V lost 1 base and J lost 6, with 9 bases in between. The CDR3 extends over 13 amino acids.

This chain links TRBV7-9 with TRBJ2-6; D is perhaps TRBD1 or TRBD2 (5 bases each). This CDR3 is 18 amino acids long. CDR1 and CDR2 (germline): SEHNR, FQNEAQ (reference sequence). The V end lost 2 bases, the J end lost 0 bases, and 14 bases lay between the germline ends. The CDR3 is CASSLTYRGRSGANVLTF. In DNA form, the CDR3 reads TGTGCCAGCAGCTTAACGTACCGGGGCCGCTCTGGGGCCAACGTCCTGACTTTC.